This T cell receptor beta chain is drawn from a study of lymphopenia after photon versus proton radiotherapy. Overall study findings and caveats: Survival link was tested only in deceased patients; proton benefit remains a possibility. Relative stability marked proton patients; photon patients lost diversity and naive cells. After lymphocyte nadir, photon-treated repertoires showed oligoclonal expansion, especially CD8+ Temra.

Germline values: CDR1 SGDLS, CDR2 YYNGEE. This CDR3 comprises 14 residues. V shed 4 bases and J shed 2 bases, with 10 bases lying between them. Profiled with immunoSEQ multiplex PCR; TCRdb holds only in-frame clones, not every one. Of about 12,000 clones listed, around 92% are singletons. Points on this clone: The antigen is unknown.

The specimen was peripheral blood, collected from a patient treated with proton-based radiotherapy. The V gene is TRBV9, the J gene TRBJ1-3; the D is unclear. The clonotype originates from a man aged 55-75 years with pancreatic cancer. Here the CDR3 reads CASSPPGPGNTIYF. As DNA, the CDR3 is TGTGCCAGCAGCCCCCCGGGCCCTGGAAACACCATATATTTT.